These T cell receptor beta chains were read from a single sample in a study of blood T cell repertoires in COVID-19. Libraries were prepared by immunoSEQ multiplex PCR; TCRdb keeps only in-frame clonotypes and omits some of them. The sample lists about 250,000 clones, around 88% seen once, with around 1.5% in the top ten. The sequenced sample consisted of peripheral blood. The receptors come from a man older than 75 with acute or convalescent COVID-19. Each CDR3 is given with its conserved first and last residue. The order of the fields is V gene, clone size, D gene, J gene, CDR3 DNA, CDR3 protein. A D gene is named only where the DNA matches it firmly. Some rows mark clone size as missing; the rest say once, few, many or name a class of expanded clone.

>TRBV27|.|TRBD1|TRBJ2-2
TGTGCCAGCAGTTTTGTAAGTCCCGGGACAGTTACCGGGGAGCTGTTTTTT
CASSFVSPGTVTGELFF
>TRBV7-2|.|.|TRBJ2-5
TGTGCCAGCAGCTCTCCCAATCGGGAGACCCAGTACTTC
CASSSPNRETQYF
>TRBV6-1|.|TRBD2|TRBJ2-1
TGTGCCAGCAGTGAAGTAGCGGGAGAGCAGTTCTTC
CASSEVAGEQFF
>TRBV5-6|.|.|TRBJ2-3
TGTGCCAGCAGCCCCCGGAGGGGCGCTTGGATTCTAAACACAGATACGCAGTATTTT
CASSPRRGAWILNTDTQYF
>TRBV6-6|.|.|TRBJ2-7
TGTGCCAGCAGACCCCCGGGACTTCCCTCTTACGAGCAGTACTTC
CASRPPGLPSYEQYF
>TRBV5-1|once|.|TRBJ2-7
TGCGCCAGCAGCTTTGGGGGCAGCTACGAGCAGTACTTC
CASSFGGSYEQYF
>TRBV13|.|TRBD1|TRBJ1-6
TGTGCCAGCAGCTTAGGAGACAGGGGGCTTACTTCACCCCTCCACTTT
CASSLGDRGLTSPLHF
>TRBV3-1/TRBV3-2|.|.|TRBJ1-1
TGTGCCAGCAGCCAAGGGGCAAGGGCTTTCTTT
CASSQGARAFF
>TRBV4-1|once|.|TRBJ1-4
TGCGCCAGCAGCACACCGGGGGTAACTAATGAAAAACTGTTTTTT
CASSTPGVTNEKLFF
>TRBV5-5|.|TRBD1|TRBJ1-1
TGTGCCAGCAGCGCGTTCGGCATCAGGACAGGGAACACTGAAGCTTTCTTT
CASSAFGIRTGNTEAFF
>TRBV7-3|.|.|TRBJ1-1
TGTGCCAGCAGCCCTGACCCGGGGGCGCGGGGGCGCGCTTTCTTT
CASSPDPGARGRAFF
>TRBV11-1|.|.|TRBJ1-1
TGTGCCAGCAGCCCCAACCCTGGAGCTGAAGCTTTCTTT
CASSPNPGAEAFF
>TRBV7-9|.|.|TRBJ1-4
TGTGCCAGCAGCTCCCCGCCGGGAGGCTACGGTATACATGAAAAACTGTTTTTT
CASSSPPGGYGIHEKLFF
>TRBV27|.|TRBD1|TRBJ2-2
TGTGCCAGCAGACCTGACAGGGGGCTCACCGGGGAGCTGTTTTTT
CASRPDRGLTGELFF
>TRBV6-5|.|TRBD2|TRBJ2-1
TGTGCCAGCAGTTACCCCGGGGGGGGCAATGAGCAGTTCTTC
CASSYPGGGNEQFF
>TRBV4-2|.|TRBD1|TRBJ1-2
TGTGCCAGCAGCCAAGCGGGGACAGGGGGAGGCTACACCTTC
CASSQAGTGGGYTF
>TRBV2|.|.|TRBJ2-5
TGTGCCAGCAGTGAAGGAACAAGGGGTTCTGGGGAGACCCAGTACTTC
CASSEGTRGSGETQYF
>TRBV27|.|.|TRBJ2-3
TGTGCCAGCAGTCCAAACACAGATACGCAGTATTTT
CASSPNTDTQYF
>TRBV18|.|.|TRBJ2-3
TGTGCCAGCTCACCAACTAGATCAGATACGCAGTATTTT
CASSPTRSDTQYF
>TRBV21-1|.|.|TRBJ2-1
TGTGCCAGCAGCACAGTTGGGCTAGCGGGAGGAGATCGCTACAATGAGCAGTTCTTC
CASSTVGLAGGDRYNEQFF
>TRBV7-9|.|.|TRBJ1-1
TGTGCCAGCAGGGACTATACTGAAGCTTTCTTT
CASRDYTEAFF
>TRBV7-9|.|.|TRBJ1-5
TGTGCCAGCAGCTTAGCTAGGCAGGGGAATCAGCCCCAGCATTTT
CASSLARQGNQPQHF
>TRBV27|few|TRBD1|TRBJ1-6
TGTGCCAGCACGTTCCCTAGGACAGGGGGTTCACCCCTCCACTTT
CASTFPRTGGSPLHF
>TRBV7-9|.|TRBD1|TRBJ2-3
TGTGCCAGCAGCCAGCGGACAGGGGGAAGCACAGATACGCAGTATTTT
CASSQRTGGSTDTQYF
>TRBV29-1|few|TRBD1|TRBJ2-7
TGCAGCGTCGAAAGGGGGACAGGGGGCGACGAGCAGTACTTC
CSVERGTGGDEQYF
>TRBV14|.|TRBD1|TRBJ1-3
TGTGCCAGCAGGTACAGGGGGACAGGAAACACCATATATTTT
CASRYRGTGNTIYF
>TRBV6-5|.|.|TRBJ1-1
TGTGCCAGCACACTAGGGGGGAACACTGAAGCTTTCTTT
CASTLGGNTEAFF
>TRBV7-9|.|TRBD1|TRBJ2-7
TGTGCCAGCACCAGACAGGGGCCCTACGAGCAGTACTTC
CASTRQGPYEQYF
>TRBV28|.|.|TRBJ2-5
TGTGCCAGCAGTCCGTCATTTGCCGGCCAAGAGACCCAGTACTTC
CASSPSFAGQETQYF
>TRBV6-5|.|TRBD1|TRBJ1-4
TGTGCCAGCAGGCGTGGGACAGGGAATGAAAAACTGTTTTTT
CASRRGTGNEKLFF
>TRBV28|.|.|TRBJ1-5
TGTGCCAGCAGTTTGTATAGCAATCAGCCCCAGCATTTT
CASSLYSNQPQHF
>TRBV19|.|TRBD1|TRBJ1-1
TGTGCCAGTAGTATAGACCCTGACAGGGGGACTTTCTTT
CASSIDPDRGTFF
>TRBV4-1|.|TRBD1|TRBJ2-1
TGCGCCAGCAGCCAAGGGACAGGGAGAGTTGAGCAGTTCTTC
CASSQGTGRVEQFF
>TRBV21-1|.|.|TRBJ1-6
TGTGCCAGCAGCAAACCTTCGACAGGGGGCAAGTATAATTCACCCCTCCACTTT
CASSKPSTGGKYNSPLHF
>TRBV3-1/TRBV3-2|.|TRBD1|TRBJ1-3
TGTGCCAGCAGCCCGAGAGGGGGCGGTGGATCTGGAAACACCATATATTTT
CASSPRGGGGSGNTIYF
>TRBV4-2|.|.|TRBJ1-1
TGTGCCAGCAGCCAAGCACACCCGAACACTGAAGCTTTCTTT
CASSQAHPNTEAFF
>TRBV28|.|.|TRBJ1-2
TGTGCCAGCAGTTTTAGTGCTCGCGTTTACACCTTC
CASSFSARVYTF
>TRBV6-4|.|TRBD1|TRBJ1-2
TGTGCCAGCAGCCAGTACAGGGGGTCCGGCTATGGCTACACCTTC
CASSQYRGSGYGYTF
>TRBV5-8|.|.|TRBJ1-5
TGTGCCAGCAGCTTCGCAGAGGGTCGTACTCAGCCCCAGCATTTT
CASSFAEGRTQPQHF
>TRBV28|.|TRBD2|TRBJ2-1
TGTGCCAGCAGCTCGACTAGCGGAGGCTCCTACAATGAGCAGTTCTTC
CASSSTSGGSYNEQFF
>TRBV14|.|TRBD1|TRBJ1-2
TGTGCCAGCAGCCAATGGAGGGGGCACCTTTCTAACTATGGCTACACCTTC
CASSQWRGHLSNYGYTF
>TRBV11-2|.|.|TRBJ1-2
TGTGCCAGCAGCTTACGGGGGGACCAGAACTATGGCTACACCTTC
CASSLRGDQNYGYTF
>TRBV7-9|.|TRBD1|TRBJ1-2
TGTGCCAGCAGCTTAGTAGGGACAGCTAACTATGGCTACACCTTC
CASSLVGTANYGYTF
>TRBV7-2|.|TRBD1|TRBJ2-1
TGTGCCAGCAGCTTTCCGGGACAGGGGCATTACAATGAGCAGTTCTTC
CASSFPGQGHYNEQFF
>TRBV18|.|.|TRBJ1-1
TGTGCCAGCTCGAGGGAGGGCACTGAAGCTTTCTTT
CASSREGTEAFF
>TRBV20-1|.|.|TRBJ2-1
TGCAGTGCGGCTCACCGCAAGCAGTTCTTC
CSAAHRKQFF
>TRBV6-6|.|.|TRBJ1-1
TGTGCCAGCAGTGGGCCGTGGGGGGCTGAAGCTTTCTTT
CASSGPWGAEAFF
>TRBV5-5|.|TRBD1|TRBJ2-2
TGTGCCAGCAGCCCGCGCCAACAGGGGGCCACCGGGGAGCTGTTTTTT
CASSPRQQGATGELFF